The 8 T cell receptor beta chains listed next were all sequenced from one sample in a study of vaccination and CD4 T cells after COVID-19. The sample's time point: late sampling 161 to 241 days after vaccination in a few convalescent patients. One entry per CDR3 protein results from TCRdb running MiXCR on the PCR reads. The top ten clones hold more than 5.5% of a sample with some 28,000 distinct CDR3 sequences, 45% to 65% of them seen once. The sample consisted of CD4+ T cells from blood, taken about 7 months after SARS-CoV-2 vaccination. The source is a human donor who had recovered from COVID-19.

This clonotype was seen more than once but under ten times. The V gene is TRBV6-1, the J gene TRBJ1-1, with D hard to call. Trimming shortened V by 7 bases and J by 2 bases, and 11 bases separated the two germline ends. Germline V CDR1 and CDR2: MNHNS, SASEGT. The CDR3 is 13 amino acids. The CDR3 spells CASKGIDNTEAFF. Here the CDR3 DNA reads TGTGCCAGCAAAGGGATCGACAACACTGAAGCTTTCTTT.

Here the CDR3 DNA reads TGCAGTGCTAGAAAAGGGTTTGAAAAACTGTTTTTT. Protein: CSARKGFEKLFF. The genes are TRBV20-1 and TRBJ1-4; D not resolved. Trimming took off 2 bases at V and 7 bases at J, with 8 bases between the two ends. The CDR3 covers 12 residues. Germline CDR1 is DFQATT and CDR2 is SNEGSKA (reference sequence).

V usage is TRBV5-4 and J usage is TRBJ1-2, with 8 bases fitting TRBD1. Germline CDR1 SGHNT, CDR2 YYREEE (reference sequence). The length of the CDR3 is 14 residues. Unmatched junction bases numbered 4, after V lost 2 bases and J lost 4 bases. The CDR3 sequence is CASSFQGQVYGYTF. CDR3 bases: TGTGCCAGCAGCTTCCAGGGACAGGTCTATGGCTACACCTTC.

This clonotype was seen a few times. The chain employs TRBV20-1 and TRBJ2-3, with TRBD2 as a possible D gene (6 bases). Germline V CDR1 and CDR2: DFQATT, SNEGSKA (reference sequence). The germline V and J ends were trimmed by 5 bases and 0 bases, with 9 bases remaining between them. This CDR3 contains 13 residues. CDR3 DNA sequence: TGCAGTGCTGCGGGACTTAGCACAGATACGCAGTATTTT. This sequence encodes CSAAGLSTDTQYF.

Here the CDR3 reads CASSLRLLSSYEQYF. CDR3 nucleotides: TGTGCCAGCAGTTTGCGGCTTCTTAGCTCCTACGAGCAGTACTTC. This sequence joins TRBV27 and TRBJ2-7; D unresolved. The length of the CDR3 is 15 residues. Germline V gives CDR1 MNHEY, CDR2 SMNVEV (reference sequence). The V gene lost 3 bases and the J gene lost 0 bases, with 12 bases spanning the gap.

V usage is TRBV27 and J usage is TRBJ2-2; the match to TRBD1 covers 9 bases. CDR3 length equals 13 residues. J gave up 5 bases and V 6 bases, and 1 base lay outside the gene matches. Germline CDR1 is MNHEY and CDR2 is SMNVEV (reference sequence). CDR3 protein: CASRDRGTGELFF. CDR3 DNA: TGTGCCAGCAGGGACAGGGGAACCGGGGAGCTGTTTTTT.

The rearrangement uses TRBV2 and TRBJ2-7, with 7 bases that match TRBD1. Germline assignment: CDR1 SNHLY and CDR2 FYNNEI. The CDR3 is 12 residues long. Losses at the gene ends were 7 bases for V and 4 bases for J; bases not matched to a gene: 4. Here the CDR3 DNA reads TGTGCCAGCAAAGGGGGCGGGTACGAGCAGTACTTC. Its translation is CASKGGGYEQYF.

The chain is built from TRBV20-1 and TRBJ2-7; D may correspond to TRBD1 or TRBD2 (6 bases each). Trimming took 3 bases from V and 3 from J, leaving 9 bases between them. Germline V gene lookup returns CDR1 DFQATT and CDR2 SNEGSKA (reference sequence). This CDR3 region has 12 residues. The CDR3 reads CSARGGFYEQYF. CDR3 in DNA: TGCAGTGCTAGGGGGGGCTTCTACGAGCAGTACTTC.